This paragraph covers one T cell receptor (beta chain) sequence. These data belong to a study of blood T cell repertoires in COVID-19. Overall study: There were acute and convalescent COVID-19 samples, and they came from the United States, Italy and Spain. PBMCs, B-cell-depleted T cells, or T cells provided the cDNA or gDNA that made up the material.

V lost 2 bases and J lost 6, with 19 bases in between. Looked up from germline, CDR1 is MNHNS and CDR2 is SASEGT. This CDR3 comprises 16 residues. Under the authors' procedure: Using reference gene primer amplification, nucleated cell counts were estimated. Measured with immunoSEQ multiplex PCR; TCRdb has only the in-frame clones, and not every one. For V, J and clone size, that table is used; D and trimming come from the DNA. The table has approximately 230,000 clones, roughly 89% seen once. This chain links TRBV6-1 with TRBJ1-1, with D perhaps matching TRBD1 (5 bases). The specimen was peripheral blood. The source of this sequence is a man aged 30-40 years who had recovered from COVID-19. CDR3: CASSEPVGGEWPEAFF. For the CDR3, the DNA is TGTGCCAGCAGTGAACCCGTTGGGGGGGAGTGGCCTGAAGCTTTCTTT.